These T cell receptor beta chains were read from a single sample in a study of Graves' ophthalmopathy and Graves' hyperthyroidism. TCRdb used MiXCR to reprocess the multiplex PCR reads, holding one entry per CDR3 protein. Among a few hundred thousand distinct CDR3 sequences listed, 35% to 45% were seen once. Material: peripheral blood or thyroid tissue (not recorded which). All receptors derive from an adult man with Graves' hyperthyroidism. CDR3s include the opening cysteine and the closing phenylalanine or tryptophan. The D gene is left open where the match is weak. The size entry is marked missing in some rows and otherwise reads once, few, many or a size class.

V,D,size,J,CDR3,DNA
TRBV7-8,TRBD1,NA,TRBJ2-2,CASSIGQGVNTGELFF,TGTGCCAGCAGCATAGGACAGGGGGTTAACACCGGGGAGCTGTTTTTT
TRBV7-2,NA,few,TRBJ1-2,CASSPSGLLYYGYTF,TGTGCCAGCAGTCCATCAGGGTTGTTATACTATGGCTACACCTTC
TRBV2,TRBD1,many,TRBJ2-2,CASRLGVQGAVGELFF,TGTGCCAGCAGGCTAGGCGTGCAGGGGGCGGTCGGGGAGCTGTTTTTT
TRBV24-1,NA,NA,TRBJ2-2,CATSDDGTANTGELFF,TGTGCCACCAGTGATGACGGGACGGCTAACACCGGGGAGCTGTTTTTT
TRBV5-1,TRBD1,NA,TRBJ2-2,CASSPSEGAGAGELFF,TGCGCCAGCAGCCCATCCGAGGGGGCAGGCGCCGGGGAGCTGTTTTTT
TRBV12-3/TRBV12-4,TRBD1,many,TRBJ1-2,CASSQRTGHYGYTF,TGTGCCAGCAGCCAAAGGACAGGGCACTATGGCTACACCTTC
TRBV7-9,NA,NA,TRBJ2-7,CASSFYICSTHFNSYEQYF,NA
TRBV7-2,TRBD1,few,TRBJ1-4,CASSFFDRGTTNEKLFF,TGTGCCAGCAGCTTTTTCGACAGGGGGACGACTAATGAAAAACTGTTTTTT
TRBV7-9,TRBD2,NA,TRBJ2-2,CASSLSTGTSGRRELFF,TGTGCCAGCAGCCTAAGCACCGGGACTAGCGGGAGACGGGAGCTGTTTTTT
TRBV7-2,TRBD1,NA,TRBJ1-2,CASSLAGGGTVGGYTF,TGTGCCAGCAGCTTAGCGGGGGGGGGGACAGTAGGTGGCTACACCTTC
TRBV25-1,NA,NA,TRBJ1-1,CASSPSKQGMGTEAFF,TGTGCCAGCTCACCGTCGAAACAGGGAATGGGGACTGAAGCTTTCTTT
TRBV27,NA,few,TRBJ2-7,CASSLNGGSEQYF,TGTGCCAGCAGTTTGAATGGGGGTAGCGAGCAGTACTTC
TRBV7-2,TRBD1,many,TRBJ1-1,CASSLVSRTGGTEAFF,TGTGCCAGCAGCTTAGTCTCCCGGACAGGGGGAACTGAAGCTTTCTTT
TRBV20-1,NA,NA,TRBJ1-5,CSARPSGTSNQPQHF,TGCAGTGCTAGACCCTCAGGGACTAGCAATCAGCCCCAGCATTTT
TRBV19,TRBD1,many,TRBJ1-1,CASSHRDRRIEAFF,TGTGCCAGTAGCCACAGGGACAGGAGGATTGAAGCTTTCTTT
TRBV19,NA,many,TRBJ1-6,CATTPTGGSPLHF,TGTGCCACCACCCCGACGGGGGGTTCACCCCTCCACTTT
TRBV7-9,NA,NA,TRBJ2-6,CASSALAGTSGANVLTF,TGTGCCAGCAGCGCCCTGGCGGGGACCTCTGGGGCCAACGTCCTGACTTTC
TRBV6-5,NA,many,TRBJ2-5,CASSYTSGTQYF,TGTGCCAGCAGTTACACGTCGGGGACCCAGTACTTC
TRBV6-5,NA,many,TRBJ1-2,CASSARGLYGYTF,TGTGCCAGCAGCGCGCGGGGCCTCTATGGCTACACCTTC
TRBV5-1,NA,NA,TRBJ1-6,CASSLDPGGSYNSPLHF,TGCGCCAGCAGCTTGGACCCCGGGGGCTCCTATAATTCACCCCTCCACTTT
TRBV20-1,NA,NA,TRBJ2-5,CSARDQGGETQYF,TGCAGTGCTAGAGATCAAGGGGGAGAGACCCAGTACTTC
TRBV2,TRBD2,few,TRBJ2-7,CASSFTSGGYSSYEQYF,TGTGCCAGCAGCTTTACTAGCGGGGGTTACAGCTCCTACGAGCAGTACTTC
TRBV11-2,NA,NA,TRBJ1-4,CASSLLPSFREELFF,TGTGCCAGCAGCTTACTACCGTCATTCAGGGAGGAACTGTTTTTT
TRBV6-6,NA,many,TRBJ2-7,CASSYSGMYEQYF,TGTGCCAGCAGTTACTCGGGGATGTACGAGCAGTACTTC
TRBV5-5,NA,few,TRBJ1-2,CASSLELFNYGYTF,TGTGCCAGCAGCTTAGAGCTCTTTAACTATGGCTACACCTTC
TRBV10-3,NA,few,TRBJ1-1,CAISERRPLEAFF,TGTGCCATCAGTGAACGGAGGCCGCTCGAAGCTTTCTTT
TRBV7-8,NA,NA,TRBJ1-2,CASSPVQGFYGYTF,TGTGCCAGCAGTCCCGTACAGGGATTCTATGGCTACACCTTC
TRBV18,TRBD1,NA,TRBJ2-7,CASSPPLQGADEQYF,TGTGCCAGCTCACCACCATTGCAGGGGGCGGACGAGCAGTACTTC
TRBV20-1,NA,NA,TRBJ2-7,CSLAQGPSYEQYF,TGCAGCTTAGCGCAGGGGCCCTCCTACGAGCAGTACTTC
TRBV4-1,NA,many,TRBJ2-7,CASSQKDSQTYEQYF,TGCGCCAGCAGCCAAAAGGACAGCCAGACCTACGAGCAGTACTTC
TRBV29-1,NA,few,TRBJ2-1,CSVQWGNEQFF,TGCAGCGTCCAGTGGGGGAATGAGCAGTTCTTC
TRBV20-1,TRBD1,many,TRBJ2-7,CSASGTAEVLSYEQYF,TGCAGTGCTAGTGGGACAGCGGAGGTCCTTTCCTACGAGCAGTACTTC
TRBV29-1,TRBD2,NA,TRBJ2-2,CSVEPGGTGELFF,TGCAGCGTTGAACCGGGGGGTACCGGGGAGCTGTTTTTT
TRBV7-9,TRBD1,many,TRBJ1-1,CASSHPNRGGTEAFF,TGTGCCAGCAGCCACCCAAACAGGGGCGGCACTGAAGCTTTCTTT
TRBV5-1,NA,NA,TRBJ1-1,CASSLGDFGEGVRLNTEAFF,TGCGCCAGCAGCCTGGGGGATTTTGGGGAGGGCGTGAGGCTTAACACTGAAGCTTTCTTT
TRBV24-1,TRBD2,NA,TRBJ2-7,CATSEVGGRGNEQYF,TGTGCCACCAGTGAAGTTGGCGGGAGGGGCAATGAGCAGTACTTC
TRBV5-1,NA,many,TRBJ1-1,CASSSTTMNTEAFF,TGCGCCAGCAGCTCGACCACAATGAACACTGAAGCTTTCTTT
TRBV12-5,NA,NA,TRBJ2-2,CASGFKTGELFF,TGTGCTAGTGGTTTTAAAACCGGGGAGCTGTTTTTT
TRBV6-1,NA,NA,TRBJ2-5,CASSEREIEPQYF,TGTGCCAGCAGTGAGAGAGAGATTGAGCCCCAGTACTTC
TRBV10-3,NA,NA,TRBJ2-5,CAISEEGQEETQYF,TGTGCCATCAGTGAAGAGGGGCAAGAAGAGACCCAGTACTTC
TRBV29-1,NA,NA,TRBJ1-1,CSGGNQGAYTEAFF,TGCAGCGGAGGGAACCAGGGAGCCTACACTGAAGCTTTCTTT
TRBV24-1,NA,NA,TRBJ2-1,CATKSGAGPYNEQFF,TGTGCCACCAAATCAGGTGCAGGTCCCTACAATGAGCAGTTCTTC
TRBV6-6,NA,few,TRBJ1-5,CASIQTPRAGQPQHF,TGTGCCAGCATCCAAACACCCCGGGCCGGGCAGCCCCAGCATTTT
TRBV20-1,NA,many,TRBJ2-7,CSARDPGISYEQYF,TGCAGTGCTAGAGACCCGGGGATCTCCTACGAGCAGTACTTC
TRBV18,NA,NA,TRBJ1-1,CASSPGQMSTEAFF,TGTGCCAGCTCACCAGGACAGATGAGCACTGAAGCTTTCTTT
TRBV12-3/TRBV12-4,TRBD2,many,TRBJ2-7,CASRALGTSGHEQYF,TGTGCCAGCAGGGCCCTCGGGACTAGCGGGCACGAGCAGTACTTC
TRBV7-2,NA,many,TRBJ2-5,CASSLVRVAQTRETQYF,TGTGCCAGCAGCTTAGTAAGGGTAGCCCAAACCAGAGAGACCCAGTACTTC
TRBV12-3/TRBV12-4,TRBD2,many,TRBJ2-7,CASSVAGGENEQYF,TGTGCCAGCAGTGTAGCGGGAGGCGAGAACGAGCAGTACTTC
TRBV7-9,TRBD1,NA,TRBJ1-5,CASSPRRGTDYSNQPQHF,TGTGCCAGCAGCCCCAGGCGAGGGACAGACTATAGCAATCAGCCCCAGCATTTT